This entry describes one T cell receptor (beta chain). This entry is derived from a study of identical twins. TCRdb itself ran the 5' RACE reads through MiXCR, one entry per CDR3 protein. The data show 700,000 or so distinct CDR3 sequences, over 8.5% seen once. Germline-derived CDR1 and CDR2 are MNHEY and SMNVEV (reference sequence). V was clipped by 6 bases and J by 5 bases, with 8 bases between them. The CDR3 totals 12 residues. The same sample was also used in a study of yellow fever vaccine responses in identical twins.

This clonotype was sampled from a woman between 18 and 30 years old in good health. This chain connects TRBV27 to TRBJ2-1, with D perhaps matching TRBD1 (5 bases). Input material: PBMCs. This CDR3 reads CASRGLNNEQFF. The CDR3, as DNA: TGTGCCAGCAGGGGGCTCAACAATGAGCAGTTCTTC.